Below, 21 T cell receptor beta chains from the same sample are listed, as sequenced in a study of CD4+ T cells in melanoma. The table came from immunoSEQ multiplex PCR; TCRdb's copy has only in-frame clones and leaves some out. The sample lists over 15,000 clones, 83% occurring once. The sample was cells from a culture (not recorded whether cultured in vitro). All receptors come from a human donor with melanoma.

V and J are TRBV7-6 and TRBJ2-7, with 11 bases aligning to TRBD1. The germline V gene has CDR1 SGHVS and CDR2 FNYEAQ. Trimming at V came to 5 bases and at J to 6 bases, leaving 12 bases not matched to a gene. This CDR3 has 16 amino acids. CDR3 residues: CASSVRTGGGFSEQYF. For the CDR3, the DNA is TGTGCCAGCAGCGTACGGACAGGGGGCGGATTTAGCGAGCAGTACTTC.

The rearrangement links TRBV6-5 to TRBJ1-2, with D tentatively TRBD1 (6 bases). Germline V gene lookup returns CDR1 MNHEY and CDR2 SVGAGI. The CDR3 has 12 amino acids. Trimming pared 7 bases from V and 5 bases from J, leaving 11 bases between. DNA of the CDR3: TGTGCCAGCAACCGAAGGGGGTATGGCTACACCTTC. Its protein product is CASNRRGYGYTF.

The CDR3 DNA follows: TGTGCCAGCTCACCGGACACTATAGCTAACTATGGCTACACCTTC. Amino acids: CASSPDTIANYGYTF. The chain combines TRBV18 with TRBJ1-2; tentative D call: TRBD1 (5 bases). Between the trimmed V and J ends, which lost 3 bases and 0 bases, there was a span of 11 bases. CDR1 and CDR2 (germline): KGHSH, LQKENI. The CDR3 totals 15 residues.

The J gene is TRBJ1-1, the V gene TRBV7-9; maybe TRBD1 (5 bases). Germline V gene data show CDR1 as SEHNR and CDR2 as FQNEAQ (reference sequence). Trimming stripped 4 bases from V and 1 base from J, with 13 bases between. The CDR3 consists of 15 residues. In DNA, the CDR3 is TGTGCCAGCAGCTACTGGGGACGGCAGAACACTGAAGCTTTCTTT. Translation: CASSYWGRQNTEAFF.

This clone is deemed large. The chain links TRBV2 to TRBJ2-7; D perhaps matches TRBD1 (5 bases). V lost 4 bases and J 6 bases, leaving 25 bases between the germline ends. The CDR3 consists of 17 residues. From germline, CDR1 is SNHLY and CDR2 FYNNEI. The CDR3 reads CASSGVQGRNVLGEQYF. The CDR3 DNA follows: TGTGCCAGCAGTGGAGTTCAGGGTCGAAATGTGCTAGGCGAGCAGTACTTC.

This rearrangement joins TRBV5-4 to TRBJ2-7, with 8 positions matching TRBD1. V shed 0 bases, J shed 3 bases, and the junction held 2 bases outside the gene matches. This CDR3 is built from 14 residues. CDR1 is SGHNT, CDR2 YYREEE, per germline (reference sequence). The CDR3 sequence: CASSLGQGIYEQYF. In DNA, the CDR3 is TGTGCCAGCAGCTTGGGACAGGGGATCTACGAGCAGTACTTC.

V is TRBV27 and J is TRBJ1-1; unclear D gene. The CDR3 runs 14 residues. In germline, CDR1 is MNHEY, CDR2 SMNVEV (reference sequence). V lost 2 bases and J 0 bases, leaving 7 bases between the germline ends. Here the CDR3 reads CASSLRRMNTEAFF. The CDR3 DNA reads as TGTGCCAGCAGTTTACGGCGGATGAACACTGAAGCTTTCTTT.

The CDR3 DNA is TGTGCCAGCAGTGAAGCGCTTGGGGGGGAGCTGTTTTTT. Its translation: CASSEALGGELFF. The chain links TRBV2 to TRBJ2-2; D is unclear. This CDR3 has 13 residues. Germline V gene sequence: CDR1 SNHLY, CDR2 FYNNEI. Between the trimmed V and J ends, which lost 0 bases and 8 bases, there was a span of 7 bases.

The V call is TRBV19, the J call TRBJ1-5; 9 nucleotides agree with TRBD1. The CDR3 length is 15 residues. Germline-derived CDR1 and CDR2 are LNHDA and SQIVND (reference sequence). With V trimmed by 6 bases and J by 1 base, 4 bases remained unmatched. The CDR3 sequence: CASREDRGSNQPQHF. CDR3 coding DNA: TGTGCCAGTAGAGAGGACAGGGGAAGCAATCAGCCCCAGCATTTT.

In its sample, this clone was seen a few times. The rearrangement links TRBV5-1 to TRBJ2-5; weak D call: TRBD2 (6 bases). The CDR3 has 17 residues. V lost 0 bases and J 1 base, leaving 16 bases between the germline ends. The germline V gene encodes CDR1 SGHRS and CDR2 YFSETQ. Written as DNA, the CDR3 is TGCGCCAGCAGCTTGGCCCCCTCCGGGAGCGGCCAAGAGACCCAGTACTTC. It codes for CASSLAPSGSGQETQYF.

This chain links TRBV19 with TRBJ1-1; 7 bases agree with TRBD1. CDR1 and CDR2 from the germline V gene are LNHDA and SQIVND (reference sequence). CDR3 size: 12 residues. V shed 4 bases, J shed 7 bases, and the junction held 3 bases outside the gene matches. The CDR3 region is CASSRQGFEAFF. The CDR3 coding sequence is TGTGCCAGTAGTAGACAGGGATTTGAAGCTTTCTTT.

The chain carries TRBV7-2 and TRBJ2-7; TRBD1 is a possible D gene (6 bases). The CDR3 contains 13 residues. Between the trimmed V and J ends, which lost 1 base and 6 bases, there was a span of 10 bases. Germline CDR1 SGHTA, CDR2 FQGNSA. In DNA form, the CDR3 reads TGTGCCAGCAGCTTAGAACAGGGTCTCGAGCAGTACTTC. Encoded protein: CASSLEQGLEQYF.

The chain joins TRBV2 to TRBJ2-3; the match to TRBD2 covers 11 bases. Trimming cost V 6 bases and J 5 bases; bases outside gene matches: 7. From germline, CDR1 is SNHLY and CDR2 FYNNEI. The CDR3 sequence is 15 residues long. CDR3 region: CASRDPSGGRDTQYF. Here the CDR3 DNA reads TGTGCCAGCAGGGACCCTAGCGGGGGGAGAGATACGCAGTATTTT.

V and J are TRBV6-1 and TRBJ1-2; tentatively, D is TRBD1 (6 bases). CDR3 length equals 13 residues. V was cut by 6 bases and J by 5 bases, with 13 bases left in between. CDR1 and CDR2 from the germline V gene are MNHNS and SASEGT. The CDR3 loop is CASSQDRYYGYTF. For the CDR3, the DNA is TGTGCCAGCAGCCAGGACAGATATTATGGCTACACCTTC.

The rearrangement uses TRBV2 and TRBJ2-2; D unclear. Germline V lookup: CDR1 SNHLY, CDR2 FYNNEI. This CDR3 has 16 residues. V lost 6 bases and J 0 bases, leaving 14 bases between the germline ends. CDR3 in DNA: TGTGCCAGCAGAAAGGATGCGAGATCGAACACCGGGGAGCTGTTTTTT. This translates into CASRKDARSNTGELFF.

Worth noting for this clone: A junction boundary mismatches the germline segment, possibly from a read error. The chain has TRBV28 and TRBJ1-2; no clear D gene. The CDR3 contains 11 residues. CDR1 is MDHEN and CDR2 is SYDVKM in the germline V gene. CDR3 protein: CASSSTRRPFF. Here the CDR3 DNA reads TGTGCCAGCAGTTCTACTCGTAGACCGTTCTTC.

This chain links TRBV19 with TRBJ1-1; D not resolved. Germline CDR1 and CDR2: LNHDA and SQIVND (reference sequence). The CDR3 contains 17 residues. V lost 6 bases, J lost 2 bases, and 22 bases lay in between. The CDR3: CASSPRRGKTSNTEAFF. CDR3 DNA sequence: TGTGCCAGTAGCCCCCGTAGAGGAAAGACCTCCAACACTGAAGCTTTCTTT.

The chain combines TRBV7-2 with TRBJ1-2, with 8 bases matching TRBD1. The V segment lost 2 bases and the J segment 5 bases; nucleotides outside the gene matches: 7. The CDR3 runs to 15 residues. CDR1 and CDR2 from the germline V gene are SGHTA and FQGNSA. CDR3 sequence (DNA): TGTGCCAGCAGCTTAAGGACAGGGAGTTTATATGGCTACACCTTC. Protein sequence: CASSLRTGSLYGYTF.

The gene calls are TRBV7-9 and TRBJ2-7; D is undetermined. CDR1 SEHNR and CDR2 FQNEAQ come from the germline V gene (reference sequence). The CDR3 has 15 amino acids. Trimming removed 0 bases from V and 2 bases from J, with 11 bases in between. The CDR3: CASSLARVPTYEQYF. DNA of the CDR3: TGTGCCAGCAGCTTAGCGAGAGTACCTACCTACGAGCAGTACTTC.

CDR3 sequence reads: CASSTKGTTYNSPLHF. CDR3 nucleotides: TGCGCCAGCAGCACAAAGGGGACCACCTATAATTCACCCCTCCACTTT. This chain connects TRBV10-1 to TRBJ1-6; the D gene is possibly TRBD1 (5 bases). From germline, CDR1 is WNHNN and CDR2 SYGVQD (reference sequence). V lost 6 bases to trimming and J lost 2 bases, with 14 bases between them. This CDR3 spans 16 amino acids.

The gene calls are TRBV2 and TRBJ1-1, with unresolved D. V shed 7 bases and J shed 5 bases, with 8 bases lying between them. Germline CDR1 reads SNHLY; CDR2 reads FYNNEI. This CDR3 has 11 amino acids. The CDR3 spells CASTRFTEAFF. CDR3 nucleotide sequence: TGTGCCAGCACCAGGTTTACTGAAGCTTTCTTT.